Here is one T cell receptor beta chain with its context. No cognate antigen has been identified for it. Per-base qualities were not stored, and no clone one base away is much larger. V gives up 5 bases and J gives up 0 bases, and the segment between their germline ends measures 11 bases. From the cysteine through the phenylalanine, the CDR3 covers 15 amino acids. Only the CDR3 region is kept as DNA, spanning 45 bases read in frame from base 1. CDR1 and CDR2 were assigned from the germline V gene (reference sequence) as MNHEY and SMNVEV. This specimen comes from a study of OX40 agonist ivuxolimab in advanced cancers. With regard to the full study: Ivuxolimab was an agonistic, fully human IgG2 monoclonal antibody directed against OX40 (CD134), a costimulatory receptor. In the dose-escalation cohort, more than 80% of patients were male, and the mean age was 60 years with a range of roughly 20 to 79. Patients were allowed to have had prior anti-PD-1, anti-PD-L1 or anti-CTLA-4 therapy, and 40% to 45% of the dose-escalation patients had previously received checkpoint inhibitors. Partial responses occurred in three dose-escalation patients, of whom one had hepatocellular carcinoma and two had cutaneous melanoma. Intravenous ivuxolimab was administered to patients every 2 weeks at six dose levels: 0.01, 0.1, 0.3, 1.5, 3 and 10 mg/kg. The monotherapy dose-escalation portion (N ≈ 50 patients) of the phase I ivuxolimab trial is reported in the paper. Among the roughly 50 dose-escalation patients, around 19 had hepatocellular carcinoma, approximately 15 melanoma, 9 renal cell carcinoma and 9 head and neck cancer. The point of sequencing TCRbeta in the periphery was to test whether ivuxolimab changed TCR sequence diversity and drove clonal T-cell expansion. What the authors observed across the whole study: On average, CD8+ T cells showed more expanded clones than CD4+ T cells after ivuxolimab. Low levels of normalized T-cell clonal expansion were also shown by some nonresponding patients. Antigen specificity was not determined for the clonally expanded peripheral T cells. Clonal expansion of both CD4+ and CD8+ blood T cells was observed from baseline to week 6 at doses 0.1 to 3.0 mg/kg. In the 0.1-3.0 mg/kg groups, partial responders were among the patients with the lowest normalized peripheral clonal expansion, particularly in CD8+ T cells.

Patients with a history of autoimmune disease or receiving systemic immunosuppression were excluded from the trial. Peripheral blood for TCR sequencing was collected from all dose cohorts at baseline, on cycle 4 day 1, and on cycle 7 day 1. The samples were drawn from a first-in-human, open-label, multicenter phase I dose-escalation trial of ivuxolimab. Adults with locally advanced or metastatic head and neck squamous cell, hepatocellular, melanoma or renal cell carcinoma were enrolled in the trial. Before TCR sequencing, CD4+ T cells and CD8+ T cells were sorted from peripheral blood as separate populations. To sequence the TCRbeta CDR3 region, genomic DNA was isolated from the sorted cells. The immunoSEQ Assay was used to sequence the TCRbeta CDR3 regions. TCRdb obtained this table from immuneACCESS and retained in-frame rearrangements with V and J assigned. These tables miss some clones; where compared with another copy, unresolved V genes account for less than half of the shortfall, and the remainder is unexplained. Present in this sample are 9,000 to 10,000 clones, 70% of which were seen just once. 28% of the sample lies in the top ten.

The starting material was CD4+ or CD8+ T cells sorted from blood, obtained in a trial of the OX40 agonist ivuxolimab. This TCR was recovered from an adult with an advanced solid tumor such as melanoma, head and neck, liver or kidney cancer. The sequence links TRBV27 to TRBJ2-1; matching of 5 bases hints at TRBD2 as the D gene. CDR3 reads: CASSVAGSSYNEQFF. Here is the DNA: TGTGCCAGCAGTGTGGCGGGTAGCTCCTACAATGAGCAGTTCTTC.